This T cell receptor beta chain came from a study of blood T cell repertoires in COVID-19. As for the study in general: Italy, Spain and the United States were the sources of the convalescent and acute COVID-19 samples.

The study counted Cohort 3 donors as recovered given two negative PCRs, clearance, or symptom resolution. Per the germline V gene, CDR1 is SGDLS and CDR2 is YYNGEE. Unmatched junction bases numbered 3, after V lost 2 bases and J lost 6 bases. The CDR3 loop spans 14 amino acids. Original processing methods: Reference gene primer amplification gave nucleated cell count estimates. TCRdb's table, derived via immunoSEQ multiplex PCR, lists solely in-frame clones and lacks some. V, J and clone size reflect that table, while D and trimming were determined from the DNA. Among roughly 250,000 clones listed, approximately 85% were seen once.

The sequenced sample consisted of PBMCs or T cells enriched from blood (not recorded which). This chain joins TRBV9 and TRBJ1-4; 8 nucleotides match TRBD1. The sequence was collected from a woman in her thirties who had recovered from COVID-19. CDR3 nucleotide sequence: TGTGCCAGCAGCGTGACAGGGGCTTATGAAAAACTGTTTTTT. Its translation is CASSVTGAYEKLFF.